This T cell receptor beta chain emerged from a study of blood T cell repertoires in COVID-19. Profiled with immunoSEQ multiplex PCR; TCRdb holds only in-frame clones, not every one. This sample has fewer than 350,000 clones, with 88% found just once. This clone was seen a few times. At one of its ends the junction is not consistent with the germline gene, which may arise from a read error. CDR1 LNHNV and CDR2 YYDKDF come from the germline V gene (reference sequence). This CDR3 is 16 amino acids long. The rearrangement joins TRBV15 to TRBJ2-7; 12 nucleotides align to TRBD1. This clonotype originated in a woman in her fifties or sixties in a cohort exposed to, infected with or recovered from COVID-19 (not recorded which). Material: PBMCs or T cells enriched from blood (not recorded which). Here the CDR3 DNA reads TGTGCCACCAGCGGAGAACTGGGACAGGGGGCGCGCGAGCAGTACTTC. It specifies CATSGELGQGAREQYF.